This T cell receptor (beta chain) was sequenced in a study of monozygotic twins with inflammatory bowel disease. Points from the study as a whole: Twins with IBD had fewer clonotypes in common with others than healthy twins, particularly during disease activity.

With regard to this clonotype: Its specificity is not known.

TCRdb reprocessed the 5' RACE reads and keeps a single row for each CDR3 protein, giving no DNA. The repertoire table contains around 200,000 distinct CDR3 sequences. Total RNA was isolated from whole blood without T cell sorting. The origin of this receptor is a human donor with ulcerative colitis or Crohn's disease, or a healthy co-twin of an affected twin (not recorded which). Sequencing was done on a sample of blood.

The CDR3 loop reads CASSTHKSTDTQYF. V usage is TRBV3-1 and J usage is TRBJ2-3. Per germline, CDR1 LGHDT and CDR2 YNNKEL (reference sequence). This CDR3 has 14 amino acids.